These T cell receptor beta chains were read from a single sample in a study of blood T cell repertoires in COVID-19. Only in-frame clones appear in the TCRdb table, and some are missing; sequencing was by immunoSEQ multiplex PCR. Seen here are roughly 120,000 clones, more than 70% observed once, and the top ten hold approximately 7.9%. The sequenced material came from peripheral blood. The origin of the receptors is a human donor in a cohort sampled during active COVID-19. CDR3s include the opening cysteine and the closing phenylalanine or tryptophan. A D gene is named only where the DNA matches it firmly. Some rows mark clone size as missing; the rest say once, few, many or name a class of expanded clone.

j_call d_call clone_size v_call cdr3_aa cdr3_nt
TRBJ2-7 . . TRBV29-1 CSVELDRAGRTYEQYF TGCAGCGTTGAACTTGATAGGGCGGGTAGAACCTACGAGCAGTACTTC
TRBJ2-7 TRBD2 . TRBV7-9 CASSVSGRTYEQYF TGTGCCAGCAGCGTTAGCGGGCGAACCTACGAGCAGTACTTC
TRBJ2-7 TRBD1 . TRBV28 CASSLRLQGANEQYF TGTGCCAGCAGTTTACGCCTACAGGGGGCCAACGAGCAGTACTTC
TRBJ1-2 TRBD1 . TRBV3-1/TRBV3-2 CASSQGTGGFNGYTF TGTGCCAGCAGCCAAGGGACAGGGGGCTTTAATGGCTACACCTTC
TRBJ2-1 . . TRBV28 CASSLRIRVGNEQFF TGTGCCAGCAGTTTAAGGATCAGGGTGGGGAATGAGCAGTTCTTC
TRBJ1-1 . . TRBV28 CASSLYYSGTPNTEAFF TGTGCCAGCAGTTTATACTACTCCGGGACACCTAACACTGAAGCTTTCTTT
TRBJ1-5 TRBD1 few TRBV7-3 CASSLKGQGARQPQHF TGTGCCAGCAGCTTAAAAGGGCAGGGGGCCAGGCAGCCCCAGCATTTT
TRBJ2-1 TRBD1 . TRBV12-3/TRBV12-4 CASSAQGAEQFF TGCGCCAGCAGTGCCCAGGGGGCTGAGCAGTTCTTC
TRBJ1-1 . . TRBV27 CASSLGQGSEAFF TGTGCCAGCAGTTTAGGTCAGGGCAGTGAAGCTTTCTTT
TRBJ2-7 TRBD2 . TRBV5-5 CASSLVGTSSYEQYF TGTGCCAGCAGCTTGGTTGGGACTAGTTCCTACGAGCAGTACTTC
TRBJ2-7 TRBD1 . TRBV28 CASSFTGQESRGQYF TGTGCCAGCAGTTTCACAGGACAGGAAAGTCGCGGGCAGTACTTC
TRBJ1-2 . . TRBV7-8 CASSFPGSSNYGYTF TGTGCCAGCAGCTTTCCCGGGTCTTCTAACTATGGCTACACCTTC
TRBJ2-6 . . TRBV7-8 CASSAGQRSGANVLTF TGTGCCAGCAGCGCGGGACAGCGCTCTGGGGCCAACGTCCTGACTTTC
TRBJ1-5 . few TRBV6-2/TRBV6-3 CASSYWPQGNQPQHF TGTGCCAGCAGTTACTGGCCCCAAGGCAATCAGCCCCAGCATTTT
TRBJ2-5 . . TRBV11-2 CASSTRGGQRETQYF TGTGCCAGCAGCACAAGGGGGGGGCAACGGGAGACCCAGTACTTC
TRBJ2-7 TRBD2 few TRBV18 CASSPGTSWYEQYF TGTGCCAGCTCACCCGGGACTAGTTGGTACGAGCAGTACTTC
TRBJ2-3 . . TRBV5-4 CASSLERQGNRDTQYF TGTGCCAGCAGCTTGGAAAGGCAGGGGAATCGGGATACGCAGTATTTT
TRBJ2-7 TRBD2 . TRBV29-1 CSVEDWSGGAREQYF TGCAGCGTTGAAGATTGGAGCGGGGGGGCCCGCGAGCAGTACTTC
TRBJ2-7 . once TRBV28 CASSSASGQYF TGTGCCAGCAGTTCGGCCTCGGGGCAGTACTTC
TRBJ2-7 . . TRBV3-1/TRBV3-2 CASTRTGQPSYEQYF TGTGCCAGCACCCGAACAGGGCAGCCATCCTACGAGCAGTACTTC
TRBJ1-2 . few TRBV3-1/TRBV3-2 CASSQVQGREDGYTF TGTGCCAGCAGCCAGGTCCAGGGCCGGGAGGATGGCTACACCTTC
TRBJ2-7 TRBD1 . TRBV28 CASRLDRASSYEQYF TGTGCCAGCAGACTGGACAGGGCGAGCTCCTACGAGCAGTACTTC
TRBJ1-3 . . TRBV30 CAWSGTGYGNTIYF TGTGCCTGGAGTGGAACAGGGTATGGAAACACCATATATTTT
TRBJ1-2 TRBD1 few TRBV5-1 CASSFRTGNYGYTF TGCGCCAGCAGCTTTCGGACAGGGAACTATGGCTACACCTTC
TRBJ1-4 . . TRBV30 CAWSVTRSNEKLFF TGTGCCTGGAGTGTAACTCGGTCTAATGAAAAACTGTTTTTT
TRBJ1-5 TRBD1 . TRBV28 CASSKTQGASNQPQHF TGTGCCAGCAGTAAAACACAGGGGGCGAGCAATCAGCCCCAGCATTTT
TRBJ1-2 . . TRBV12-3/TRBV12-4 CASSLRVDYGYTF TGTGCCAGCAGTTTACGGGTGGACTATGGCTACACCTTC